The present T cell receptor (beta chain) was sequenced within a study of monozygotic twins with cystic fibrosis. Study overall: Around 3 micrograms of fragmented DNA underwent about 16 PCR cycles for library preparation. The study's findings and limits: The repertoire was suggested to be naive-dominated, clonality median around 0.01. In this small cohort, shared CDR3 numbers showed no association with age, concordance or disease severity.

As to this clone: Its antigen is still unknown.

Sequenced by immunoSEQ multiplex PCR; TCRdb stores in-frame clones only, minus some. The top ten hold 1.5% to 2% of the sample, which has roughly 20,000 clones, about 90% seen once. Germline loops: CDR1 MDHEN, CDR2 SYDVKM. CDR3 size: 15 residues. The trim removed 5 bases at V and 7 bases at J, leaving 12 bases unmatched. The genes are TRBV28 and TRBJ2-3, with TRBD1 matching 7 bases. Sequenced sample: blood. This TCR was sampled from a girl aged 2-10 years with cystic fibrosis. The CDR3 DNA reads as TGTGCCAGCAGTCCGAGGACAGGAAGTTCGTATACGCAGTATTTT. This sequence encodes CASSPRTGSSYTQYF.